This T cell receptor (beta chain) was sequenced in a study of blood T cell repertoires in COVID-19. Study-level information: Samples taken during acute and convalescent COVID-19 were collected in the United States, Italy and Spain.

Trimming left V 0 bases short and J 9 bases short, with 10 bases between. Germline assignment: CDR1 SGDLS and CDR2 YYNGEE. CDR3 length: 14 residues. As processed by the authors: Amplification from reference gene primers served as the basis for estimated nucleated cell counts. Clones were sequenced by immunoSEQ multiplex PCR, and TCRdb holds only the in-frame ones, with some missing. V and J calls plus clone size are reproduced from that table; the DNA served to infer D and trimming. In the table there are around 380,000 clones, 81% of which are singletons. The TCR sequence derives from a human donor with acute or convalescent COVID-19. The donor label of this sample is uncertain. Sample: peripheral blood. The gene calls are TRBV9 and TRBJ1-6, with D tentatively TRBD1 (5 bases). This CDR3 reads CASSVEQVASPLHF. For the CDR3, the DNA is TGTGCCAGCAGCGTAGAACAGGTAGCTTCACCCCTCCACTTT.